Listed here is a single TCR beta chain. The antigen is unknown. The table came from immunoSEQ multiplex PCR; TCRdb's copy has only in-frame clones and leaves some out. The sample has 290,000 or so clones; around 87% are singletons. V was shortened by 5 bases and J by 6 bases, with 16 bases between the two germline ends. The germline gives CDR1 MNHEY, CDR2 SVGEGT. This CDR3 is 14 amino acids long. These data come from a study of Ad26.COV2.S vaccination and SARS-CoV-2 variants. Study details: Sample donor was a member of the COV1001 Ad26.COV2.S trial arm. Notes on the study in general: Substantial breadth in spike-specific CD8+ and CD4+ T cell responses was reportedly seen after vaccination.

As to treatment: over 15 received Ad26.COV2.S at low or high dose, single or two shots; roughly 5 received placebo; per-sample allocation not given. On day 63 after the first injection, vaccine and placebo recipients gave samples. The sample consisted of peripheral blood, taken in a trial of Ad26.COV2.S vaccine versus placebo. The chain uses TRBV6-2 or TRBV6-3 and TRBJ1-2, with D unresolved. The receptor was isolated from a person aged 18-60 years who received the Ad26.COV2.S COVID-19 vaccine or a placebo. The DNA for the CDR3 is TGTGCCAGCAGTCCCAGGAACACTCTGCATGGCTACACCTTC. Translating gives CASSPRNTLHGYTF.